This entry concerns a single T cell receptor (beta chain). The PCR contained 60 Vbeta and 13 Jbeta primers. Here immunoSEQ multiplex PCR was the method, and the copy in TCRdb shows in-frame clones only, minus some. Among some 98,000 clones listed, more than 70% were seen once. The data were taken from a study of cytomegalovirus exposure and HLA in healthy donors. CDR3 length: 19 amino acids. Germline CDR1 is MNHNS and CDR2 is SASEGT. Losses at the gene ends were 2 bases for V and 0 bases for J; bases not matched to a gene: 8. This chain links TRBV6-1 with TRBJ1-6, with TRBD1 matching 9 bases. This receptor was identified in a man younger than 30 in good health and CMV-seropositive. The sample was PBMCs. Written as DNA, the CDR3 is TGTGCCAGCAGTGAAAGGGGGGACAGGGTAAGCTCCTATAATTCACCCCTCCACTTT. Amino acid sequence: CASSERGDRVSSYNSPLHF.